These 10 T cell receptor beta chains were sequenced from one sample in a study of shared clonotypes between healthy human individuals. Libraries were prepared by immunoSEQ multiplex PCR; TCRdb keeps only in-frame clonotypes and omits some of them. The data show around 1.1 million clones, with 78% seen just once and 0.55% to 0.7% held by the top ten. The specimen sequenced was memory CD4+ T cells from PBMCs. Subset meaning: CD45RA-negative fraction. These receptors were collected from a man aged 18-30 years in good health. Some clones in this sample may be carry-over from other donors' samples.

The chain joins TRBV25-1 to TRBJ1-1; a possible D gene is TRBD1 (5 bases). This CDR3 comprises 15 residues. Germline CDR1 and CDR2: MGHDK and SYGVNS. V dropped 6 bases and J dropped 4 bases, with 18 bases sitting between them. For the CDR3, the DNA is TGTGCCAGCAGCAATTGGCGGAGGGGTACCACTGAAGCTTTCTTT. It is translated as CASSNWRRGTTEAFF. Combining the CDR3 with reference TRBV25-1 and TRBJ1-1 gives the whole variable domain EADIYQTPRYLVIGTGKKITLECSQTMGHDKMYWYQQDPGMELHLIHYSYGVNSTEKGDLSSESTVSRIRTEHFPLTLESARPSHTSQYLCASSNWRRGTTEAFFGQGTRLTVV.

This chain uses TRBV6-1 with TRBJ2-7, with D possibly TRBD1 on 5 matching bases. Germline V CDR1 and CDR2: MNHNS, SASEGT. The V gene lost 2 bases and the J gene lost 3 bases, with 11 bases spanning the gap. CDR3 length: 14 amino acids. CDR3 sequence reads: CASSEQGMRYEQYF. CDR3 bases: TGTGCCAGCAGTGAACAGGGTATGCGCTACGAGCAGTACTTC.

This clone was observed at least ten times. This sample also contains other DNA sequences that code for the same CDR3. This chain connects TRBV2 to TRBJ1-2; the D gene is possibly TRBD1 (6 bases). Germline V gene data show CDR1 as SNHLY and CDR2 as FYNNEI. The V end lost 2 bases, the J end lost 2 bases, and 9 bases lay between the germline ends. CDR3 length: 14 residues. CDR3 region: CASSERQGNYGYTF. Written as DNA, the CDR3 is TGTGCCAGCAGTGAACGGCAGGGGAACTATGGCTACACCTTC. Full variable domain (remainder filled in from reference TRBV2 and TRBJ1-2): EPEVTQTPSHQVTQMGQEVILRCVPISNHLYFYWYRQILGQKVEFLVSFYNNEISEKSEIFDDQFSVERPDGSNFTLKIRSTKLEDSAMYFCASSERQGNYGYTFGSGTRLTVV.

CDR3 sequence reads: CASSSITETQYF. CDR3 DNA: TGTGCCAGCAGTTCGATAACTGAGACCCAGTACTTC. The V call is TRBV6-5, the J call TRBJ2-5, with D unresolved. V lost 4 bases, J lost 5 bases, and 8 bases lay in between. CDR1 is MNHEY and CDR2 is SVGAGI in the germline V gene. CDR3 length equals 12 residues.

The chain has TRBV4-1 and TRBJ2-7, with TRBD2 matching 11 bases. The CDR3 is made up of 16 amino acids. J gave up 0 bases and V 2 bases, and 3 bases lay outside the gene matches. Germline CDR1 reads MGHRA; CDR2 reads YSYEKL. CDR3 coding DNA: TGCGCCAGCAGCCAAAGGACTAGCGGGCCCTCCTACGAGCAGTACTTC. The encoded protein is CASSQRTSGPSYEQYF.

The chain combines TRBV5-1 with TRBJ2-6; D tentatively reads TRBD1 or TRBD2 (7 bases each). CDR1 SGHRS and CDR2 YFSETQ come from the germline V gene. The germline V and J ends were trimmed by 4 bases and 0 bases, with 14 bases remaining between them. CDR3 length equals 17 residues. The CDR3 nucleotides are TGCGCCAGCAGCCCTCGGGGGGACAGCTCTGGGGCCAACGTCCTGACTTTC. Residues: CASSPRGDSSGANVLTF.

CDR3 sequence: CASSVNLMNLGGETQYF. In nucleotides, the CDR3 is TGTGCCAGCAGTGTCAACCTGATGAATCTGGGGGGGGAGACCCAGTACTTC. The chain has TRBV6-1 and TRBJ2-5; 7 bases fit TRBD2. This CDR3 is built from 17 residues. V was pared by 4 bases and J by 5 bases, with 16 bases of the junction left unmatched. Looked up from germline, CDR1 is MNHNS and CDR2 is SASEGT.

The rearrangement links TRBV15 to TRBJ2-2; perhaps D is TRBD1 or TRBD2 (5 bases each). Trimming cost V 3 bases and J 5 bases, with 13 bases left between them. The length of the CDR3 is 15 residues. Germline V gives CDR1 LNHNV, CDR2 YYDKDF (reference sequence). For the CDR3, the DNA is TGTGCCACCAGCAGCTACGGGGCGAGGACCGGGGAGCTGTTTTTT. This translates into CATSSYGARTGELFF.

The chain recombines TRBV25-1 with TRBJ2-7, with D perhaps matching TRBD1 (5 bases). Trimming left V 5 bases short and J 4 bases short, with 12 bases between. CDR1 is MGHDK and CDR2 is SYGVNS in the germline V gene. The CDR3 length is 13 residues. The CDR3, as DNA: TGTGCCAGCAGTCAGGGCTCGGGTTACGAGCAGTACTTC. Protein: CASSQGSGYEQYF.

The rearrangement joins TRBV28 to TRBJ2-3; D gene ambiguous. With 6 bases removed from V and 5 bases from J, the gap between germline ends came to 18 bases. This CDR3 has 15 amino acids. Germline V lookup: CDR1 MDHEN, CDR2 SYDVKM. The CDR3 DNA is TGTGCCAGCAGCCCCGACCCGGCGGAGAAAGATACGCAGTATTTT. Protein product: CASSPDPAEKDTQYF.